The present TCR beta chain was sequenced within a study of blood T cell repertoires in COVID-19. Study summary: Collection of acute and convalescent COVID-19 samples took place in the United States, Italy and Spain.

Trimming pared 0 bases from V and 6 bases from J, leaving 6 bases between. Germline CDR1 reads SGHDN; CDR2 reads FVKESK. The CDR3 is made up of 13 amino acids. Methods used by the authors: How many nucleated cells were present was estimated from reference gene primer amplification. Using immunoSEQ multiplex PCR, the repertoire was profiled, and TCRdb retains in-frame clones only, with some absent. V, J and clone size are taken as reported in that table, and D and trimming were inferred from the DNA itself. The table includes around 300,000 clones, 75% to 90% detected once. This clone was detected only once.

This TCR was sampled from a woman in her 40s who had recovered from COVID-19. Sequenced: peripheral blood. The rearrangement joins TRBV14 to TRBJ2-1, with D unresolved. The CDR3 sequence: CASSQDWANEQFF. In nucleotides, the CDR3 is TGTGCCAGCAGCCAAGATTGGGCCAATGAGCAGTTCTTC.